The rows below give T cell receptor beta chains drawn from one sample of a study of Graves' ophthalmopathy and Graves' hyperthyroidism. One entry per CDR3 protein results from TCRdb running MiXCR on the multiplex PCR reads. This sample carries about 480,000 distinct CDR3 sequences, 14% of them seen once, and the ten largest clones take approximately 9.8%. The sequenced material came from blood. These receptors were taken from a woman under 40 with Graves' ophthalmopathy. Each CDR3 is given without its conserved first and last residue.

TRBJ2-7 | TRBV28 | ASSAGGSLDYEQY
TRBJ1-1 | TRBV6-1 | ASSESLRTEAF
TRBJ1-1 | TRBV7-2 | ASSLRQNTEAF
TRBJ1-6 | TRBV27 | ASSSIGTAYNSPLH
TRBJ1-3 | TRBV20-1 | SAKSGSSSGNTIY
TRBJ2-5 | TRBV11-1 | ASSLAGPGLAGETQY
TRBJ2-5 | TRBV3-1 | ASSPSGSQQETQY
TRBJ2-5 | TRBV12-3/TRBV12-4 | ASRPTGTGVETQY
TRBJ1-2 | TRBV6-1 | ASSEPWEAGWLGYT
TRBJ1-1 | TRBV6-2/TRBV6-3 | ASSSRRVLNTEAF
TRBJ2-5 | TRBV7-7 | ASSLEGGTQY
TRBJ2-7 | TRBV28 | ASRGRGSYEQY
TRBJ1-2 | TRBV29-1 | SVQDRRAYGYT
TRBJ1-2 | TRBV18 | ASSPGPTNYGYT
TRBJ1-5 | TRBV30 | AWSVQDNQPQH
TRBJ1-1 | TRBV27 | ASKLHGDYTEAF
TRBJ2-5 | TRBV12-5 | ASGKGDVETQY
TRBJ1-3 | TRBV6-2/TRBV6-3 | ASSYTPYSGGTGNTIY
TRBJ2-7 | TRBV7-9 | ASSFQGGVYEQY
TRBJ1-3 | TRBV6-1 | ASTNRGNTIY
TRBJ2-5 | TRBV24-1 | ATSDRIQETQY
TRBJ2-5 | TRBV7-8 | ASSPRGSLETQY
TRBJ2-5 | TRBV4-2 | ASSQDQRELGTQY
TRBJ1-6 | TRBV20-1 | SASDRGNSPLH
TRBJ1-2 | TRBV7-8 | ASSLQGRPSYGYT
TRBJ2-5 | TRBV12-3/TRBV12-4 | ASSRTGGRETQY